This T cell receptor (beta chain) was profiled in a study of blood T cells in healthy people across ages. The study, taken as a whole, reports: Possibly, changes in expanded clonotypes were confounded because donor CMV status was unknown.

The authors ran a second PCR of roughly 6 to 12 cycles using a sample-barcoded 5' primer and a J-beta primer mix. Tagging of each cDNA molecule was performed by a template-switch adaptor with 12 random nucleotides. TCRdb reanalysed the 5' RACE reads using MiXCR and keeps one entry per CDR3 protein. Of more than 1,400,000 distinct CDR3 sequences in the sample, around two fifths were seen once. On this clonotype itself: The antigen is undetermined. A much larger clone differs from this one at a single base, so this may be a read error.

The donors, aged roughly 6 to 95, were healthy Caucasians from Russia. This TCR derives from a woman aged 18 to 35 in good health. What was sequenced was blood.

The chain's CDR3 is CTSSYRTSGYEQYF. The DNA for the CDR3 is TGTACCAGCAGTTACCGGACTAGCGGCTACGAGCAGTACTTC. The genes are TRBV6-5 and TRBJ2-7; 10 positions match TRBD2. CDR3 size: 14 residues. Germline assignment: CDR1 MNHEY and CDR2 SVGAGI.